In this sample, the clone carrying this T cell receptor beta chain turned up a few times. The antigen remains undetermined. The data are from a study of early T cells in non-severe SARS-CoV-2 infection. Whole-study context: Sequenced material consisted of bulk RNA (from unsorted whole blood), and chains were unpaired. General study results and limits: CD4 and private specificities were missed by VDJdb matching, which favored anti-spike CD8 responses.

Germline-derived CDR1 and CDR2 are DFQATT and SNEGSKA (reference sequence). V was trimmed by 2 bases and J by 7 bases, leaving 15 bases between them. This CDR3 spans 14 amino acids. Unique molecular identifiers were affixed to single, distinct cDNA molecules. Each CDR3 protein is one row after TCRdb ran MiXCR on the 5' RACE reads. The data hold over 90,000 distinct CDR3 sequences, with around 13% observed a single time. Material for sequencing was whole blood. The TCR sequence derives from an adult who was a healthcare worker with PCR-confirmed SARS-CoV-2 infection or an uninfected control (not recorded which). This sequence joins TRBV20-1 and TRBJ1-3; no reliable D call. The CDR3 is CSARSGRERNTIYF. CDR3 nucleotide sequence: TGCAGTGCTAGATCTGGCCGGGAGAGGAACACCATATATTTT.